What follows is one T cell receptor beta chain and its context. Its antigen is still unknown. This sample was taken from a study of CD8 T cells in Susac syndrome. Study outcomes and limitations: Individuals included in the TCR sequencing and HLA analysis were acknowledged by the study to be relatively few in number.

The patients serving as multiple sclerosis controls were treatment-naive. They had stable or active relapsing-remitting disease and fulfilled revised McDonald criteria. RNA was extracted with the RNeasy kit, and a quantity of about 0.45 to 1 ug was reverse transcribed using random hexamers. Multiplex PCR with immunoSEQ amplified the TCR beta CDR3 across 54 Vbeta and 13 Jbeta. TCRdb itself ran the immunoSEQ multiplex PCR reads through MiXCR, one entry per CDR3 protein. The sample records over 350,000 distinct CDR3 sequences, 75% to 90% being singletons. Sequencing was carried out using CD8+ T cells from PBMCs. This TCR was sampled from a human donor with multiple sclerosis.

The CDR3: CASSLGLAGQGLYTQYF. The CDR3 region has the DNA TGTGCCAGCAGTTTGGGACTAGCGGGTCAGGGCCTATATACGCAGTATTTT. The chain combines TRBV6-5 with TRBJ2-3; 12 bases are shared with TRBD2. CDR3 length: 17 amino acids. J lost 7 bases, V lost 4 bases, and 12 bases had no gene match. Germline V CDR1 and CDR2: MNHEY, SVGAGI.